Listed below are T cell receptor beta chains from one sample, sequenced in a study of OX40 agonist ivuxolimab in advanced cancers. The table came from immunoSEQ multiplex PCR; TCRdb's copy has only in-frame clones and leaves some out. The data hold over 30,000 clones, with around 90% observed a single time. The specimen was CD4+ or CD8+ T cells sorted from blood, collected in a trial of the OX40 agonist ivuxolimab. The origin of the receptors is an adult with an advanced solid tumor such as melanoma, head and neck, liver or kidney cancer. Both conserved end residues are part of each CDR3. D genes are given only for firm matches. The listing skips clone size in some rows; elsewhere it reads once, few, many or a size class.

clone size	D gene	V gene	J gene	CDR3 protein	CDR3 DNA
once	.	TRBV5-1	TRBJ1-3	CASSLSRGRSGNTIYF	TGCGCCAGCAGCCTCTCTCGGGGCCGCTCTGGAAACACCATATATTTT
.	.	TRBV18	TRBJ1-3	CASSPPSQGNTIYF	TGTGCCAGCTCACCACCGAGTCAGGGAAACACCATATATTTT
.	TRBD2	TRBV7-9	TRBJ2-1	CASSSSGSHPYNEQFF	TGTGCCAGCAGCTCTAGCGGGAGCCACCCCTACAATGAGCAGTTCTTC
once	TRBD1	TRBV2	TRBJ1-3	CASSETGTGAQNTIYF	TGTGCCAGCAGTGAAACTGGGACAGGGGCTCAAAACACCATATATTTT
once	.	TRBV18	TRBJ2-7	CASSPDNFEQYF	TGTGCCAGCTCACCCGACAATTTCGAGCAGTACTTC
.	TRBD1	TRBV19	TRBJ1-4	CASSRDRPTNEKLFF	TGTGCCAGTAGCAGGGACAGACCAACTAATGAAAAACTGTTTTTT
few	.	TRBV4-1	TRBJ2-7	CASSQSRGFSYEQYF	TGCGCCAGCAGCCAAAGCAGGGGTTTCTCCTACGAGCAGTACTTC
.	TRBD2	TRBV7-2	TRBJ2-5	CASSLEAGGGKETQYF	TGTGCCAGCAGCTTAGAGGCTGGCGGGGGGAAAGAGACCCAGTACTTC
once	.	TRBV7-2	TRBJ1-4	CASSFPQGKEKLFF	TGTGCCAGCAGCTTTCCCCAGGGAAAGGAAAAACTGTTTTTT
.	.	TRBV29-1	TRBJ1-2	CSVEEKNSQGYTF	TGCAGCGTTGAAGAGAAAAATTCTCAGGGCTACACCTTC
.	.	TRBV9	TRBJ1-6	CASSVVDMRLLNSPLHF	TGTGCCAGCAGCGTAGTCGATATGCGCCTGCTAAATTCACCCCTCCACTTT
.	TRBD2	TRBV2	TRBJ2-7	CASKYHLGLADEQYF	TGTGCCAGCAAATACCACCTGGGACTAGCCGACGAGCAGTACTTC
.	TRBD2	TRBV30	TRBJ2-7	CAWARGDSYEQYF	TGTGCCTGGGCCCGGGGGGACTCCTACGAGCAGTACTTC
.	.	TRBV13	TRBJ2-7	CASSPARGEQYF	TGTGCCAGCAGCCCCGCCAGGGGCGAGCAGTACTTC
.	.	TRBV4-1	TRBJ1-2	CASSQVGWGRGYTF	TGCGCCAGCAGCCAAGTTGGCTGGGGTCGGGGCTACACCTTC
.	.	TRBV25-1	TRBJ2-2	CASSEGSYTGELFF	TGTGCCAGCAGTGAGGGCTCCTACACCGGGGAGCTGTTTTTT
once	.	TRBV5-1	TRBJ1-4	CASSPERIRNEKLFF	TGCGCCAGCAGCCCAGAACGAATAAGGAATGAAAAACTGTTTTTT
.	.	TRBV29-1	TRBJ2-1	CSVEVTAGAEQFF	TGCAGCGTTGAAGTCACGGCCGGAGCCGAGCAGTTCTTC
.	.	TRBV7-9	TRBJ2-1	CASSPGSIYNEQFF	TGTGCCAGCAGCCCCGGGTCCATCTACAATGAGCAGTTCTTC
.	.	TRBV9	TRBJ2-1	CASSLIGAHSYNEQFF	TGTGCCAGCAGTTTAATTGGGGCCCATTCCTACAATGAGCAGTTCTTC
.	TRBD2	TRBV11-2	TRBJ2-4	CASRRSGVKNIQYF	TGTGCCAGCAGACGTAGCGGGGTCAAAAACATTCAGTACTTC
.	.	TRBV28	TRBJ1-5	CASSFYSGSGNQPQHF	TGTGCCAGCAGTTTTTATTCAGGGTCTGGCAATCAGCCCCAGCATTTT
.	TRBD1	TRBV19	TRBJ1-2	CASSDTGTGGYGYTF	TGTGCCAGTAGTGATACCGGGACAGGGGGCTATGGCTACACCTTC
.	.	TRBV25-1	TRBJ2-3	CASSEWGRGGPDTQYF	TGTGCCAGCAGTGAATGGGGTAGGGGAGGACCAGATACGCAGTATTTT
.	.	TRBV5-1	TRBJ2-2	CASSLVASGELFF	TGCGCCAGCAGCCTCGTGGCTTCCGGGGAGCTGTTTTTT
.	.	TRBV19	TRBJ2-4	CASMAAEFAKNIQYF	TGTGCCAGTATGGCCGCCGAGTTCGCCAAAAACATTCAGTACTTC
.	.	TRBV28	TRBJ2-3	CASSLERLGSTDTQYF	TGTGCCAGCAGTTTAGAGCGACTAGGCAGCACAGATACGCAGTATTTT
.	.	TRBV7-8	TRBJ1-1	CASSSKGSNTEAFF	TGTGCCAGCAGCTCAAAGGGGAGTAACACTGAAGCTTTCTTT
.	.	TRBV28	TRBJ2-7	CASSLYREEQYF	TGTGCCAGCAGTTTATACAGGGAGGAGCAGTACTTC
.	.	TRBV11-2	TRBJ2-1	CASSVGGGGAGRAYNEQFF	TGTGCCAGCAGCGTAGGGGGCGGCGGGGCGGGGCGTGCCTACAATGAGCAGTTCTTC